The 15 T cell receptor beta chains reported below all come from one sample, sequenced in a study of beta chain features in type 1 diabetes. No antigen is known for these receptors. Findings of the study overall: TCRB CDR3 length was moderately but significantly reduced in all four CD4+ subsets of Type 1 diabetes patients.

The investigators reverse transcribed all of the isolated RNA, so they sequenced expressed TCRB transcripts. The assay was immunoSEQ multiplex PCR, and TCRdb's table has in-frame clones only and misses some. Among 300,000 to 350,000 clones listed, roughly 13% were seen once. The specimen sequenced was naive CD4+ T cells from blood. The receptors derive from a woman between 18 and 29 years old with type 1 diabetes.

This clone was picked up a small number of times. Here the CDR3 reads CASSLGGTRETQYF. CDR3 sequence (DNA): TGTGCCAGCAGTTTGGGGGGAACGAGGGAGACCCAGTACTTC. The gene calls are TRBV6-6 and TRBJ2-5, with a weak D call TRBD2 (6 bases). The V end was cut by 4 bases, the J end by 5 bases, with 14 bases between. This CDR3 has 14 amino acids. Germline V gene data show CDR1 as MNHNY and CDR2 as SVGAGI (reference sequence).

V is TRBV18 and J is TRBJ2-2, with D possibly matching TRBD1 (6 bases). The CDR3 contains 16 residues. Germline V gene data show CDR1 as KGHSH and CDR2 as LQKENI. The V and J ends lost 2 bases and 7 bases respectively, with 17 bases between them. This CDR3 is CASSPAGVRSVGELFF. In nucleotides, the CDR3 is TGTGCCAGCTCACCAGCAGGGGTGCGATCTGTCGGGGAGCTGTTTTTT.

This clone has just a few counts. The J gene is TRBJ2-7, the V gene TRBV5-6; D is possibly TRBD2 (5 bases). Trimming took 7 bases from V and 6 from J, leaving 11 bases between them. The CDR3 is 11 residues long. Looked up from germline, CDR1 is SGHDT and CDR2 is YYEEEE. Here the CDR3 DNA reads TGTGCCAGCGAGGGAAGAAGCGAGCAGTACTTC. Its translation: CASEGRSEQYF.

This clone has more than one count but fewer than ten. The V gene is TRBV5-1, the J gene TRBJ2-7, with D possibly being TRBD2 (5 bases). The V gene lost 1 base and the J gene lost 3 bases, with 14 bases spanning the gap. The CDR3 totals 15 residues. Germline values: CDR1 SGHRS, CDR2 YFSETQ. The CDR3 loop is CASSLMGTDYYEQYF. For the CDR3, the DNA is TGCGCCAGCAGCTTGATGGGAACAGACTACTACGAGCAGTACTTC.

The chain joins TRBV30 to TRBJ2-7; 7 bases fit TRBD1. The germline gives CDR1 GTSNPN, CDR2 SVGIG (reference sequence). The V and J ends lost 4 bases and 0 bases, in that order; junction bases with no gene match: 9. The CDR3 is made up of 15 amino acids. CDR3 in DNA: TGTGCCTGGAAACAGGGGACCCGGTCCTCCTACGAGCAGTACTTC. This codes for CAWKQGTRSSYEQYF.

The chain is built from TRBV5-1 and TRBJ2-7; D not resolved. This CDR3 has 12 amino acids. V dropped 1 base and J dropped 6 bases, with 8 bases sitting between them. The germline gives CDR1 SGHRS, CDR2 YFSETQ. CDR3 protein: CASSLPTGEQYF. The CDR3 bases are TGCGCCAGCAGCTTGCCGACTGGCGAGCAGTACTTC.

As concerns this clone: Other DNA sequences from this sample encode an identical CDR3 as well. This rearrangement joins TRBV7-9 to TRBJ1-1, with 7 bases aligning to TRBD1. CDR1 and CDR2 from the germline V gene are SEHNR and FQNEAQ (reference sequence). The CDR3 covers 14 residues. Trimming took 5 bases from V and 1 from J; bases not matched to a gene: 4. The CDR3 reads CASSSGTANTEAFF. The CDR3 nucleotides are TGTGCCAGCAGCAGTGGGACAGCGAACACTGAAGCTTTCTTT.

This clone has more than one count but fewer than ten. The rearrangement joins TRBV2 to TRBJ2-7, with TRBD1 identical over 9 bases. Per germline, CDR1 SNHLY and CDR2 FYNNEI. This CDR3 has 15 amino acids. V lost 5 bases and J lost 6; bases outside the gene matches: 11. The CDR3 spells CASSLQRGQGGEQYF. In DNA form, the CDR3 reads TGTGCCAGCAGTCTCCAGAGGGGACAGGGCGGCGAGCAGTACTTC. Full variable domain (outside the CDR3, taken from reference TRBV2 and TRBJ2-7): EPEVTQTPSHQVTQMGQEVILRCVPISNHLYFYWYRQILGQKVEFLVSFYNNEISEKSEIFDDQFSVERPDGSNFTLKIRSTKLEDSAMYFCASSLQRGQGGEQYFGPGTRLTVT.

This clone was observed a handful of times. The CDR3 region is CASSWNPGLAGGETQYF. The CDR3 DNA reads as TGTGCCAGCAGCTGGAACCCGGGACTAGCGGGGGGGGAGACCCAGTACTTC. The chain is built from TRBV5-4 and TRBJ2-5, with 16 bases identical to TRBD2. CDR3 size: 17 residues. J was trimmed by 5 bases and V by 3 bases; bases with no gene match: 7. The V gene's germline CDR1 is SGHNT and CDR2 YYREEE (reference sequence).

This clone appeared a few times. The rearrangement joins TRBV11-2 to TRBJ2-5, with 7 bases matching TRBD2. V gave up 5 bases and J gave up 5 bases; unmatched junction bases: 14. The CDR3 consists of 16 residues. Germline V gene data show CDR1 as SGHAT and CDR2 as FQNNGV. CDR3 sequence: CASSPLTGEGWETQYF. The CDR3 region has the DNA TGTGCCAGCAGCCCCCTCACGGGGGAGGGGTGGGAGACCCAGTACTTC.

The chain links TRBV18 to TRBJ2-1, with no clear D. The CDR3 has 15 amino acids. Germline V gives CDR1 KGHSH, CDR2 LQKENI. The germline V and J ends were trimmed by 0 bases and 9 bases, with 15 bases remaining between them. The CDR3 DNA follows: TGTGCCAGCTCACCACCGGCCACCCGGTGGAGTGAGCAGTTCTTC. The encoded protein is CASSPPATRWSEQFF.

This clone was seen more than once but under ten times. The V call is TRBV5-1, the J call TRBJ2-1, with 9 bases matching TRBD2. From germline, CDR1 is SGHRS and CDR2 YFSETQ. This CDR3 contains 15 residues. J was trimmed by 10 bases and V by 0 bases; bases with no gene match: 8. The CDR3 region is CASSLVGGRAEEQFF. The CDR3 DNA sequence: TGCGCCAGCAGCTTGGTCGGCGGGAGGGCCGAAGAGCAGTTCTTC.

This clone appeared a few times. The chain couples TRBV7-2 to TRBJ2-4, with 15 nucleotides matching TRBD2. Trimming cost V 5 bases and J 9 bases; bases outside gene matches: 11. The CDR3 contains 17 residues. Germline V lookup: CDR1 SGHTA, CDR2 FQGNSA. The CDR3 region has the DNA TGTGCCAGCAGCCACCTGGGACTAGCGGGAGGTACTGCCATTCAGTACTTC. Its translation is CASSHLGLAGGTAIQYF.

Here the CDR3 reads CASSLGTGDSLTYNEQFF. CDR3 nucleotide sequence: TGTGCCAGCAGCTTAGGAACTGGAGACAGCTTGACCTACAATGAGCAGTTCTTC. This sequence joins TRBV7-9 and TRBJ2-1; D is possibly TRBD1 (5 bases). Germline V CDR1 and CDR2: SEHNR, FQNEAQ (reference sequence). V was trimmed by 1 base and J by 2 bases, leaving 18 bases between them. The CDR3 is 18 amino acids.

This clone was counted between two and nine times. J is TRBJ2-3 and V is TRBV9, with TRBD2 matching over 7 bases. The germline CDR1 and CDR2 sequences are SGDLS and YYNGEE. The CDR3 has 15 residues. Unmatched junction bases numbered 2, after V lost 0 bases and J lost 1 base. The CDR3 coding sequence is TGTGCCAGCAGCGTAGTAGGGAGGGGCACAGATACGCAGTATTTT. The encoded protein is CASSVVGRGTDTQYF.